One T cell receptor (beta chain) is described in this entry. The CDR3 spans 14 residues. The V gene's germline CDR1 is PRHDT and CDR2 FYEKMQ (reference sequence). V lost 0 bases, J lost 0 bases, and 6 bases lay in between. The record originates from a study of cytomegalovirus exposure and HLA in healthy donors. PCR was performed using 60 Vbeta and 13 Jbeta primers. Sequenced by immunoSEQ multiplex PCR; TCRdb stores in-frame clones only, minus some. Seen here are about 140,000 clones, roughly two thirds observed once, and the top ten hold approximately 1.7%. The receptor was derived from a male donor in good health and CMV-seronegative. The source material was PBMCs. V gene TRBV13 combines with J gene TRBJ2-7; unclear D gene. The CDR3 DNA follows: TGTGCCAGCAGCTTAGGTCAAGCCTCCTACGAGCAGTACTTC. It is translated as CASSLGQASYEQYF.